Following are 26 T cell receptor beta chains from one sample sequenced in a study of patients and donors after allogeneic stem cell transplantation. TCRdb processed the RT-PCR reads anew with MiXCR; each CDR3 protein has one entry. This table holds 900,000 to 1,000,000 distinct CDR3 sequences, under 20% found once. Sample: blood, either unsorted or a sorted T cell fraction (not recorded which). The receptors shown here come from a human donor who was either an allogeneic HSCT recipient or a stem cell or donor lymphocyte infusion donor (not recorded which). It is not recorded whose cells these are; they may come from a transplant donor.

This clonotype was recorded many times. The rearrangement links TRBV12-3 or TRBV12-4 to TRBJ2-5; D is possibly TRBD2 (6 bases). Trimming removed 2 bases at V and 5 bases at J, with 15 bases between. This CDR3 has 15 residues. In DNA form, the CDR3 reads TGTGCCAGCAGTTTAAGCGGGTGGAAAGAGGAGACCCAGTACTTC. Translation: CASSLSGWKEETQYF.

This sequence joins TRBV7-2 and TRBJ1-2, with D perhaps TRBD1 (6 bases). With 1 base removed from V and 5 bases from J, the gap between germline ends came to 14 bases. The CDR3 is made up of 15 amino acids. Germline assignment: CDR1 SGHTA and CDR2 FQGNSA. CDR3 residues: CASSLDGGSLYGYTF. In nucleotides, the CDR3 is TGTGCCAGCAGCTTAGATGGGGGCTCCCTTTATGGCTACACCTTC.

There are a few counts of this clonotype. This chain joins TRBV6-1 and TRBJ1-4, with D possibly TRBD1 on 5 matching bases. Germline V gives CDR1 MNHNS, CDR2 SASEGT. Trimming cost V 5 bases and J 2 bases, with 9 bases left between them. The CDR3 length is 14 residues. The CDR3 sequence is CASSPTDTNEKLFF. CDR3 nucleotides: TGTGCCAGCAGTCCGACAGACACTAATGAAAAACTGTTTTTT.

The rearrangement joins TRBV20-1 to TRBJ1-6; weak D call: TRBD1 (6 bases). CDR3 length: 15 amino acids. Germline assignment: CDR1 DFQATT and CDR2 SNEGSKA (reference sequence). Trimming stripped 2 bases from V and 10 bases from J, with 18 bases between. This CDR3 is CSARPPQGGGSPLHF. The CDR3 DNA reads as TGCAGTGCTAGACCCCCGCAAGGGGGAGGATCACCCCTCCACTTT.

The table lists this clonotype with a few counts. The V and J genes are TRBV2 and TRBJ2-1, with 7 bases lining up with TRBD1. V lost 5 bases, J lost 12 bases, and 13 bases stayed unmatched. Germline V gene lookup returns CDR1 SNHLY and CDR2 FYNNEI. The CDR3 extends over 14 amino acids. In nucleotides, the CDR3 is TGTGCCAGCAGTTCTGACAGGGTTGAAACCGGGCAGTTCTTC. It yields the protein CASSSDRVETGQFF.

The chain carries TRBV4-2 and TRBJ2-1; 7 bases align to TRBD1. Unmatched junction bases numbered 9, after V lost 4 bases and J lost 9 bases. Germline values: CDR1 LGHNA, CDR2 YNFKEQ. The CDR3 runs to 14 residues. CDR3 nucleotide sequence: TGTGCCAGCAGCCCTACACAGGGGCCTGGTGAGCAGTTCTTC. It encodes CASSPTQGPGEQFF.

This chain joins TRBV5-1 and TRBJ2-7; 8 bases are shared with TRBD1. V shed 2 bases, J shed 0 bases, and the junction held 4 bases outside the gene matches. CDR1 is SGHRS and CDR2 is YFSETQ in the germline V gene. The CDR3 length is 15 residues. The CDR3 here is CASSFRDRTSYEQYF. Here the CDR3 DNA reads TGCGCCAGCAGCTTTCGGGACAGGACCTCCTACGAGCAGTACTTC.

The DNA for the CDR3 is TGTGCCTGGAGCCGGGCAGGGGACTATGGCTACACCTTC. The encoded protein is CAWSRAGDYGYTF. V and J are TRBV30 and TRBJ1-2; D may be TRBD1 (6 bases). Germline V gives CDR1 GTSNPN, CDR2 SVGIG (reference sequence). The ends were cut back, 3 bases at V and 3 bases at J, with 11 bases in the middle. The CDR3 is 13 amino acids.

This clonotype has more than one count but fewer than ten. The V gene is TRBV29-1, the J gene TRBJ1-3; D unresolved. The CDR3 has 12 residues. Trimming took 0 bases from V and 11 from J, leaving 11 bases between them. Germline V lookup: CDR1 SQVTM, CDR2 ANQGSEA. The CDR3 DNA reads TGCAGCGTTGAAGACAGGCCCCAGGCCATATATTTT. This gives the protein CSVEDRPQAIYF.

This clonotype was recorded only once. J is TRBJ1-5 and V is TRBV12-3 or TRBV12-4; D is unclear. The ends were cut back, 6 bases at V and 3 bases at J, with 15 bases in the middle. CDR3 length: 15 residues. CDR3 sequence reads: CASSPRADDNQPQHF. CDR3 sequence (DNA): TGTGCCAGCAGCCCTAGGGCAGATGACAATCAGCCCCAGCATTTT.

The V gene is TRBV20-1, the J gene TRBJ2-7; tentative D call: TRBD1 (5 bases). V shed 6 bases and J shed 4 bases, with 19 bases lying between them. CDR1 DFQATT and CDR2 SNEGSKA come from the germline V gene (reference sequence). The CDR3 consists of 14 residues. The DNA of the CDR3 is TGCAGTGCCACGCCAGGGATTAAAATGTACGAGCAGTACTTC. Translated, it gives CSATPGIKMYEQYF.

This clonotype was seen a few times. The chain recombines TRBV6-1 with TRBJ2-5, with D perhaps TRBD2 (7 bases). Looked up from germline, CDR1 is MNHNS and CDR2 is SASEGT. The CDR3 has 15 residues. Trimming took 6 bases from V and 4 from J, leaving 18 bases between them. The CDR3 bases are TGTGCCAGCAGCCAAACTGTAGGGGGGGGAGAGACCCAGTACTTC. The encoded protein is CASSQTVGGGETQYF.

This clonotype was seen at least ten times. The chain is built from TRBV5-1 and TRBJ2-5, with no clear D. The CDR3 is 12 amino acids. Trimming took off 4 bases at V and 2 bases at J, with 6 bases between the two ends. In germline, CDR1 is SGHRS, CDR2 YFSETQ. The CDR3 protein is CASSHQQETQYF. As DNA, the CDR3 is TGCGCCAGCAGCCACCAACAAGAGACCCAGTACTTC.

V is TRBV25-1 and J is TRBJ2-7; unclear D gene. Trimming cost V 2 bases and J 6 bases, with 11 bases left between them. Germline V lookup: CDR1 MGHDK, CDR2 SYGVNS. This CDR3 spans 13 amino acids. CDR3 bases: TGTGCCAGCAGTGAAATACGCTCGGGCGAGCAGTACTTC. Its translation is CASSEIRSGEQYF.

This clonotype has a count of ten or more. V and J are TRBV29-1 and TRBJ1-1; D is perhaps TRBD1 (6 bases). CDR1 and CDR2 (germline): SQVTM, ANQGSEA. With 6 bases removed from V and 5 bases from J, the gap between germline ends came to 10 bases. The CDR3 totals 11 residues. The CDR3 DNA reads as TGCAGCGTGGGTGACAGGACTGAAGCTTTCTTT. Its protein is CSVGDRTEAFF.

This clonotype was recorded a few times. This sequence joins TRBV4-2 and TRBJ2-5; D gene ambiguous. Germline values: CDR1 LGHNA, CDR2 YNFKEQ. V shed 0 bases and J shed 1 base, with 6 bases lying between them. The CDR3 sequence is 14 residues long. The CDR3 spells CASSQDDRQETQYF. The CDR3 bases are TGTGCCAGCAGCCAAGATGACCGCCAAGAGACCCAGTACTTC.

CDR3 in amino acids: CASSLVWTGTHEQFF. CDR3 DNA: TGTGCCAGCAGTTTAGTATGGACAGGGACACATGAGCAGTTCTTC. The chain uses TRBV12-3 or TRBV12-4 and TRBJ2-1; 8 bases line up with TRBD1. The length of the CDR3 is 15 residues. Trimming cost V 1 base and J 8 bases; bases outside gene matches: 7.

This clonotype was found once. The chain is built from TRBV19 and TRBJ2-1; D not certain. Per the germline V gene, CDR1 is LNHDA and CDR2 is SQIVND (reference sequence). The CDR3 totals 11 residues. V lost 7 bases, J lost 6 bases, and 7 bases lay in between. CDR3 sequence reads: CASNVGNEQFF. In DNA, the CDR3 is TGTGCCAGTAACGTGGGCAATGAGCAGTTCTTC.

The chain combines TRBV2 with TRBJ2-5; D is unclear. V was shortened by 1 base and J by 2 bases, with 14 bases between the two germline ends. Germline V gene data show CDR1 as SNHLY and CDR2 as FYNNEI. The CDR3 sequence is 16 residues long. The CDR3 coding sequence is TGTGCCAGCAGTGAAGTCGAAACTTTATCACAAGAGACCCAGTACTTC. Translated, it gives CASSEVETLSQETQYF.

The CDR3 DNA follows: TGTGCCAGCAGAAAGGGGGTCGCTGAAAAACTGTTTTTT. Translating gives CASRKGVAEKLFF. The chain combines TRBV6-1 with TRBJ1-4; a weak D match, TRBD1 (6 bases). The CDR3 is 13 amino acids. Germline lookup yields CDR1 MNHNS and CDR2 SASEGT. Between the trimmed V and J ends, which lost 6 bases and 7 bases, there was a span of 12 bases.

This clonotype has just a few counts. The rearrangement joins TRBV7-2 to TRBJ1-3; D unresolved. Trimming stripped 5 bases from V and 2 bases from J, with 13 bases between. Looked up from germline, CDR1 is SGHTA and CDR2 is FQGNSA. The CDR3 has 15 amino acids. The CDR3 DNA is TGTGCCAGCAGCACAAGAGCGGGGACTGGAAACACCATATATTTT. It codes for CASSTRAGTGNTIYF.

This clonotype was detected only a few times. The genes are TRBV6-5 and TRBJ2-6; D remains unclear. Deletions cut 2 bases from V and 2 bases from J, with 7 bases between. This CDR3 contains 15 residues. Germline V gene data show CDR1 as MNHEY and CDR2 as SVGAGI. The DNA of the CDR3 is TGTGCCAGCAGTTACCCGACCCCTGGGGCCAACGTCCTGACTTTC. Translated: CASSYPTPGANVLTF.

V usage is TRBV5-1 and J usage is TRBJ1-2; D not resolved. Trimming stripped 5 bases from V and 8 bases from J, with 16 bases between. The CDR3 extends over 13 amino acids. In germline, CDR1 is SGHRS, CDR2 YFSETQ. The DNA for the CDR3 is TGCGCCAGCAGTCTGACACCTTCCCGGGGCTACACCTTC. It translates to CASSLTPSRGYTF.

This clonotype was seen only a few times. CDR3 sequence reads: CASSHDRVGYTF. In nucleotides, the CDR3 is TGTGCCAGCAGCCATGACAGGGTTGGCTACACCTTC. The chain joins TRBV7-2 to TRBJ1-2; TRBD1 matches at 7 bases. Germline CDR1 is SGHTA and CDR2 is FQGNSA. Trimming removed 5 bases from V and 7 bases from J; junction bases left unmatched: 4. CDR3 length: 12 residues.

This clonotype was picked up many times. V and J are TRBV5-1 and TRBJ2-3; D remains unclear. The CDR3 contains 13 residues. V dropped 2 bases and J dropped 5 bases, with 9 bases sitting between them. Germline CDR1 SGHRS, CDR2 YFSETQ. The CDR3 DNA sequence: TGCGCCAGCAGCTTAGTGGGTCGAGATACGCAGTATTTT. Its translation: CASSLVGRDTQYF.

This clonotype was observed a handful of times. This chain connects TRBV12-3 or TRBV12-4 to TRBJ1-1; possibly TRBD1 for D (5 bases). CDR3 length: 14 residues. Deletions cut 5 bases from V and 5 bases from J, with 15 bases between. The CDR3 is CASSPRARGTEAFF. CDR3 coding DNA: TGTGCCAGCAGTCCTCGGGCCCGGGGGACTGAAGCTTTCTTT.